What follows is one T cell receptor beta chain and its context. The target antigen is unknown. During colonoscopy, one to two rectal pinch biopsies were collected. The diagnostic colonoscopy in ulcerative colitis patients preceded any immunosuppressive treatment. Sequencing was at survey level. Sequencing depth was up to 500,000 reads per sample. TCRdb's table, derived via immunoSEQ multiplex PCR, lists solely in-frame clones and lacks some. The sample yields 40,000 to 60,000 clones, 60% to 85% seen once. The data derive from a study of pediatric ulcerative colitis. Study results and caveats: All ulcerative colitis patients, but no controls, carried a couple of rectal clonotypes.

CDR1 is SGHRS, CDR2 YFSETQ, per germline. The CDR3 is 14 amino acids. The V end was cut by 4 bases, the J end by 1 base, with 11 bases between. The gene calls are TRBV5-1 and TRBJ1-1; D gene uncertain. Sequencing used gut tissue. The source is a girl aged 5 to 17 with moderate ulcerative colitis. The DNA for the CDR3 is TGCGCCAGCAGCCCAAGGACGGAGAACACTGAAGCTTTCTTT. It encodes CASSPRTENTEAFF.